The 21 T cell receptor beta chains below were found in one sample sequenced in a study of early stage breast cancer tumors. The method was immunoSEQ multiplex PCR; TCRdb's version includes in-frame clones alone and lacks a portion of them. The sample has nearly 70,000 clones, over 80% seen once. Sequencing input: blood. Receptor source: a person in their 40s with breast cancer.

CDR3 coding DNA: TGTGCCAGCAGCCAAGTTGGGACAGGGGTCCAGCCCCAGCATTTT. Its translation is CASSQVGTGVQPQHF. The chain joins TRBV4-2 to TRBJ1-5, with 10 bases identical to TRBD1. The CDR3 runs to 15 residues. The germline V gene has CDR1 LGHNA and CDR2 YNFKEQ. Trimming took 1 base from V and 7 from J; bases not matched to a gene: 4.

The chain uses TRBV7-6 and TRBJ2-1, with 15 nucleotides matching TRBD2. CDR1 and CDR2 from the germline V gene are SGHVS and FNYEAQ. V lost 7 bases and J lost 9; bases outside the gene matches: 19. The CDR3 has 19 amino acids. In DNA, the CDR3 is TGTGCCAGCACCATCAGGCGGACTAGCGGGAGGGCCGGTCAGGGTGAGCAGTTCTTC. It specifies CASTIRRTSGRAGQGEQFF.

In DNA, the CDR3 is TGTGCCAGTAGACCGGGTACCTACGAGCAGTACTTC. It translates to CASRPGTYEQYF. V usage is TRBV19 and J usage is TRBJ2-7; D unclear. Germline values: CDR1 LNHDA, CDR2 SQIVND (reference sequence). The CDR3 length is 12 residues. Deletions cut 6 bases from V and 2 bases from J, with 8 bases between.

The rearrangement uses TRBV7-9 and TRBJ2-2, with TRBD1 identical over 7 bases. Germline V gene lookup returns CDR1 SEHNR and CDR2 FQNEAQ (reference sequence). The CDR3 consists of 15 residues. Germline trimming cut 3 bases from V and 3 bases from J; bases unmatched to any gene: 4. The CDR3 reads CASSFSGGYTGELFF. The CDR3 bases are TGTGCCAGCAGCTTCTCAGGGGGTTACACCGGGGAGCTGTTTTTT. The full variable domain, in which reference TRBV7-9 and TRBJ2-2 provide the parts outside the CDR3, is DTGVSQNPRHKITKRGQNVTFRCDPISEHNRLYWYRQTLGQGPEFLTYFQNEAQLEKSRLLSDRFSAERPKGSFSTLEIQRTEQGDSAMYLCASSFSGGYTGELFFGEGSRLTVL.

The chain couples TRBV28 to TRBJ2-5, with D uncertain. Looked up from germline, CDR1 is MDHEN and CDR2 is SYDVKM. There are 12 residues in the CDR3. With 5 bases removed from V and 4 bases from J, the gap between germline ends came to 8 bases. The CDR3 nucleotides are TGTGCCAGCAGTCCCCTAATAGAGACCCAGTACTTC. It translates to CASSPLIETQYF.

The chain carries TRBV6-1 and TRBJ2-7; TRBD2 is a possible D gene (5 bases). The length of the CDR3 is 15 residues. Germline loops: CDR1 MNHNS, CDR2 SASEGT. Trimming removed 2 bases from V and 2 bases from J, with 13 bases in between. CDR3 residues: CASSEMGSRTYEQYF. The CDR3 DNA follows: TGTGCCAGCAGTGAAATGGGGAGTCGCACCTACGAGCAGTACTTC.

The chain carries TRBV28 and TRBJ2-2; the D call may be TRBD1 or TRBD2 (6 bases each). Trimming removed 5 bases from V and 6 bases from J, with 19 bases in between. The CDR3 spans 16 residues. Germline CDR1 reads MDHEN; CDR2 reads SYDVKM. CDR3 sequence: CASSLRGGGGPGELFF. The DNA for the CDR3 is TGTGCCAGCAGTCTCCGCGGCGGAGGGGGGCCCGGGGAGCTGTTTTTT. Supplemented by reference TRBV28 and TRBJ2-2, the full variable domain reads DVKVTQSSRYLVKRTGEKVFLECVQDMDHENMFWYRQDPGLGLRLIYFSYDVKMKEKGDIPEGYSVSREKKERFSLILESASTNQTSMYLCASSLRGGGGPGELFFGEGSRLTVL.

CDR3 sequence (DNA): TGCAGCGTTAGGGACATTCCCTACGAGCAGTACTTC. Translating gives CSVRDIPYEQYF. This chain uses TRBV29-1 with TRBJ2-7; weak D call: TRBD1 (6 bases). Per the germline V gene, CDR1 is SQVTM and CDR2 is ANQGSEA. The CDR3 extends over 12 amino acids. The V end lost 5 bases, the J end lost 2 bases, and 10 bases lay between the germline ends.

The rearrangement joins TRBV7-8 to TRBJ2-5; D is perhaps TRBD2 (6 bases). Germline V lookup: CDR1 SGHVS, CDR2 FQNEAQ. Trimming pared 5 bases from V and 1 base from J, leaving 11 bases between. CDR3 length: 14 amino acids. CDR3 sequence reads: CASSPGTAQETQYF. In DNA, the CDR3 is TGTGCCAGCAGCCCAGGGACTGCCCAAGAGACCCAGTACTTC.

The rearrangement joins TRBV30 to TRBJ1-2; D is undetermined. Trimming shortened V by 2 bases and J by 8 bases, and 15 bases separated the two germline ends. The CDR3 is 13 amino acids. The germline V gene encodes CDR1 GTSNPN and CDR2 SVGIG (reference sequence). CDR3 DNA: TGTGCCTGGAGTCGGACTGCGGTTGAGGGCTACACCTTC. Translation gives CAWSRTAVEGYTF.

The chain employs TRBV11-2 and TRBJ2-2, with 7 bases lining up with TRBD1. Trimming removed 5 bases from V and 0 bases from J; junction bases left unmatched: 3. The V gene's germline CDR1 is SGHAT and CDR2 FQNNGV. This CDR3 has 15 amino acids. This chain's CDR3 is CASSPTGTNTGELFF. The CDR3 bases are TGTGCCAGCAGCCCGACAGGGACGAACACCGGGGAGCTGTTTTTT.

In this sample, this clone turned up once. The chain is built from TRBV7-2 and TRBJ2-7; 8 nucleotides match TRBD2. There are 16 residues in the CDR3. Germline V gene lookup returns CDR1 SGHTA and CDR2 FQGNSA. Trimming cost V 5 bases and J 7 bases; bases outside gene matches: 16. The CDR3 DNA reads TGTGCCAGCAGCCCCTGGGACCCCTCCCGGGGGGGGGAGCAGTACTTC. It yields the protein CASSPWDPSRGGEQYF.

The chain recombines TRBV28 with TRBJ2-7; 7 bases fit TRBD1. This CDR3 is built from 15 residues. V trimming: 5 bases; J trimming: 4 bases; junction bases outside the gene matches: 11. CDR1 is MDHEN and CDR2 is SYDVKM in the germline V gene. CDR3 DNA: TGTGCCAGCAGTCTGGGGGAGACAGGGATGTACGAGCAGTACTTC. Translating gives CASSLGETGMYEQYF.

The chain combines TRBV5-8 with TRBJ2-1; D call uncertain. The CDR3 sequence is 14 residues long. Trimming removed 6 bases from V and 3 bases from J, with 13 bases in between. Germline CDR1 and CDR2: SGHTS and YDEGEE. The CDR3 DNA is TGTGCCAGCACCCTCGAAGGATTCTACAATGAGCAGTTCTTC. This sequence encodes CASTLEGFYNEQFF.

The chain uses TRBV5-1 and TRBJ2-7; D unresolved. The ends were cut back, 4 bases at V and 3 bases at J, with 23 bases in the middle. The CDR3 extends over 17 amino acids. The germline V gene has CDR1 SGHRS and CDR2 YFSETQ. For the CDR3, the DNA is TGCGCCAGCAGCCCGAAACCCTTGCTGGCAGAAATCTACGAGCAGTACTTC. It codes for CASSPKPLLAEIYEQYF.

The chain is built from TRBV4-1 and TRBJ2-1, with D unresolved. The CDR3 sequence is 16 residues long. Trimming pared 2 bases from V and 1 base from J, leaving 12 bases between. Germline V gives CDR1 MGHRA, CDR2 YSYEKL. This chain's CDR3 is CASSQSGPFSYNEQFF. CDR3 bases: TGCGCCAGCAGCCAATCCGGGCCTTTTTCCTACAATGAGCAGTTCTTC.

The CDR3 DNA is TGTGCCAGCAGCATCAAACTAGCGGGAGTCAATGAGCAGTTCTTC. Translation gives CASSIKLAGVNEQFF. The chain combines TRBV7-3 with TRBJ2-1, with TRBD2 matching over 11 bases. CDR1 and CDR2 (germline): SGHTA, FQGTGA. The CDR3 runs to 15 residues. With V trimmed by 5 bases and J by 6 bases, 6 bases remained unmatched.

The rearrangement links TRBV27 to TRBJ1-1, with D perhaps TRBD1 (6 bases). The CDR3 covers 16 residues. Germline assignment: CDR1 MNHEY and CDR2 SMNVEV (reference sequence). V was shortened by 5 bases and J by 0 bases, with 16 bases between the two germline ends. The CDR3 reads CASSPSRDTLNTEAFF. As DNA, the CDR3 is TGTGCCAGCAGTCCGAGCCGGGACACTTTGAACACTGAAGCTTTCTTT.

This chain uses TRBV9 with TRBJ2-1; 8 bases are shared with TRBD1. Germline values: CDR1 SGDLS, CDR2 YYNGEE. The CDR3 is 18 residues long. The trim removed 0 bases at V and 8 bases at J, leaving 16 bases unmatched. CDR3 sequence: CASSVASGRQGSLDEQFF. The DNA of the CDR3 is TGTGCCAGCAGCGTAGCTTCTGGTCGACAGGGGAGTCTCGATGAGCAGTTCTTC.

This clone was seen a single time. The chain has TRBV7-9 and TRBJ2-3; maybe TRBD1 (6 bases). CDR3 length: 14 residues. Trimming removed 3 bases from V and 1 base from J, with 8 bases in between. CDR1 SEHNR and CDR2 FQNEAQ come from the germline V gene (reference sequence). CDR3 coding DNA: TGTGCCAGCAGCTTTGGGGGCCGCACAGATACGCAGTATTTT. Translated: CASSFGGRTDTQYF.

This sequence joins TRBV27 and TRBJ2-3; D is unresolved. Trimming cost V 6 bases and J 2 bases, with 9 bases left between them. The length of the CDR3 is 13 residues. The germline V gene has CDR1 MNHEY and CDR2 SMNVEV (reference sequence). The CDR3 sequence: CASRRHDTDTQYF. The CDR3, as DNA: TGTGCCAGCAGGAGACACGACACAGATACGCAGTATTTT.